This TCR beta chain is from a study of CD8 T cells in ankylosing spondylitis (dated by TCRdb to 2017 to 2019). Describing the broader study: The study profiled T cell receptor beta repertoires in healthy donors and ankylosing spondylitis patients to find disease-linked TCR variants. The full study cohort comprised about 24 ankylosing spondylitis patients and about 110 healthy donors. Peripheral blood was sampled, and synovial fluid was additionally collected from ankylosing spondylitis patients.

The sequencer listed for this sample is Illumina HiSeq 2500. TCR beta libraries were prepared by quantitative 5'-RACE with molecular barcodes. The study's processing was this. A new computational method based on a probabilistic model of VDJ rearrangement was used to identify disease-linked TCR variants. TCRdb's own reprocessing of the public reads used fastp at Q25 and MiXCR and kept productive beta chains. Entries that share a CDR3 protein sequence are merged under the most common genes and DNA. TCRdb, not the original authors, processed these V and J calls. The sample contains just under 95,000 distinct CDR3 sequences, 7.5% to 9% of them found a single time. The top ten clones comprise just over 5% of the sample. Based on the germline V gene (reference sequence), the CDR1 and CDR2 sequences are DFQATT and SNEGSKA. The germline V end is reduced by 2 bases and the J end by 6 bases; junction bases left unmatched: 11. The CDR3 runs 16 amino acids, cysteine and phenylalanine included. CDR3 DNA only is kept here, 48 bases in frame from base 1.

In its sample, this clonotype was seen many times. Its antigen specificity is not known. Within one base of it there is no much larger clone, and no base qualities were kept. Broad study findings and their caveats: The disease-linked clones had a CD8+ phenotype and were found at relatively low frequencies in peripheral blood. The disease-linked clones were reported as significantly enriched in matched synovial fluid samples from ankylosing spondylitis patients. Some motif variants were previously reported in synovial fluid and blood of reactive arthritis patients, suggesting common disease-initiation mechanisms. A TCR beta motif made up of eight highly homologous amino acid variants appeared to be characteristic of blood from ankylosing spondylitis patients.

The V gene is TRBV20-1 and the J gene is TRBJ2-1, and 9 junction bases match TRBD2. What was sequenced was blood, either unsorted or a sorted T cell fraction (not recorded which). The sequence derives from a male donor with ankylosing spondylitis or in good health (not recorded which). For the CDR3, the sequence is CSARTWWASGANEQFF. The bases are TGCAGTGCTAGAACCTGGTGGGCTAGCGGGGCCAATGAGCAGTTCTTC.